The 17 T cell receptor beta chains in this list originate from one sample, sequenced in a study of blood T cell repertoires in COVID-19. The protocol was immunoSEQ multiplex PCR, while the TCRdb copy is restricted to in-frame clones and leaves out a portion. The sample shows 88,000 or so clones, about 85% of them seen only once. Sequences were obtained from peripheral blood. The source is a man in his 60s with acute or convalescent COVID-19.

The chain combines TRBV29-1 with TRBJ2-7; weak D call: TRBD1 (6 bases). Trimming stripped 5 bases from V and 4 bases from J, with 18 bases between. Germline assignment: CDR1 SQVTM and CDR2 ANQGSEA. The CDR3 consists of 14 residues. Here the CDR3 DNA reads TGCAGCGTTACACAGGGATTGATAGGTTACGAGCAGTACTTC. It specifies CSVTQGLIGYEQYF.

This clone came up a few times. V usage is TRBV7-9 and J usage is TRBJ2-2; possible D gene TRBD2, 5 bases. The CDR3 loop spans 13 amino acids. V was cut by 3 bases and J by 4 bases, with 6 bases left in between. CDR1 and CDR2 from the germline V gene are SEHNR and FQNEAQ (reference sequence). The CDR3 nucleotides read TGTGCCAGCAGCTTTGAGGGCACCGGGGAGCTGTTTTTT. It specifies CASSFEGTGELFF.

V is TRBV30 and J is TRBJ2-5; weak D call: TRBD2 (5 bases). The germline CDR1 and CDR2 sequences are GTSNPN and SVGIG (reference sequence). The CDR3 runs 14 residues. V shed 2 bases and J shed 1 base, with 11 bases lying between them. The CDR3, as DNA: TGTGCCTGGAGTAAGGGTAGCGCCCAAGAGACCCAGTACTTC. It codes for CAWSKGSAQETQYF.

The chain uses TRBV5-1 and TRBJ1-4, with no clear D. Germline CDR1 SGHRS, CDR2 YFSETQ. With 4 bases removed from V and 0 bases from J, the gap between germline ends came to 10 bases. This CDR3 has 15 amino acids. The CDR3 DNA reads as TGCGCCAGCAGCCAAGACACCGCAACTAATGAAAAACTGTTTTTT. It specifies CASSQDTATNEKLFF. The variable domain in full, with the rest retrieved from reference TRBV5-1 and TRBJ1-4, is KAGVTQTPRYLIKTRGQQVTLSCSPISGHRSVSWYQQTPGQGLQFLFEYFSETQRNKGNFPGRFSGRQFSNSRSEMNVSTLELGDSALYLCASSQDTATNEKLFFGSGTQLSVL.

V usage is TRBV5-1 and J usage is TRBJ1-1; tentatively, D is TRBD1 (6 bases). This CDR3 is 15 amino acids long. CDR1 and CDR2 (germline): SGHRS, YFSETQ. V was trimmed by 0 bases and J by 5 bases, leaving 14 bases between them. This CDR3 is CASSLAGGSRTEAFF. CDR3 DNA sequence: TGCGCCAGCAGCTTGGCGGGGGGCAGTCGGACTGAAGCTTTCTTT.

The V call is TRBV12-3 or TRBV12-4, the J call TRBJ2-1; maybe TRBD1 (6 bases). The CDR3 consists of 13 residues. Trimming cost V 5 bases and J 7 bases, with 12 bases left between them. Written as DNA, the CDR3 is TGTGCCAGCAGTGCGACAGGTCCAAATGAGCAGTTCTTC. This codes for CASSATGPNEQFF.

The V gene is TRBV12-3 or TRBV12-4, the J gene TRBJ1-5; no reliable D call. This CDR3 is built from 13 residues. Trimming cost V 2 bases and J 5 bases, with 7 bases left between them. This CDR3 reads CASSLSADQPQHF. In DNA form, the CDR3 reads TGTGCCAGCAGTTTATCGGCGGATCAGCCCCAGCATTTT.

The chain uses TRBV4-1 and TRBJ2-7, with 9 bases identical to TRBD1. CDR3 length: 18 amino acids. The germline V gene encodes CDR1 MGHRA and CDR2 YSYEKL. V dropped 1 base and J dropped 4; count of bases not matched to a gene: 14. CDR3 DNA: TGCGCCAGCAGCCAAGCAGGGAGGTTGGGACAGGGTTCGTACGAGCAGTACTTC. Encoded protein: CASSQAGRLGQGSYEQYF.

The chain carries TRBV11-3 and TRBJ2-3; D remains unclear. The V and J ends lost 1 base and 5 bases respectively, with 13 bases between them. The CDR3 has 15 amino acids. The V gene's germline CDR1 is SGHNT and CDR2 YENEEA. The CDR3 nucleotides are TGTGCCAGCAGCTTAGGCACTCACCGAGGAGATACGCAGTATTTT. Its protein is CASSLGTHRGDTQYF.

The chain combines TRBV5-1 with TRBJ2-3, with 8 nucleotides matching TRBD2. CDR1 and CDR2 from the germline V gene are SGHRS and YFSETQ. The CDR3 consists of 16 residues. J was trimmed by 1 base and V by 1 base; bases with no gene match: 5. The CDR3 DNA reads TGCGCCAGCAGCTTGTCGGGGGGGCAGGGCACAGATACGCAGTATTTT. It translates to CASSLSGGQGTDTQYF.

The rearrangement joins TRBV20-1 to TRBJ2-5; D is possibly TRBD2 (5 bases). The CDR3 runs to 14 residues. V was pared by 3 bases and J by 2 bases, with 13 bases between. CDR1 is DFQATT, CDR2 SNEGSKA, per germline (reference sequence). Here the CDR3 DNA reads TGCAGTGCTAGTCGGGGATCTTGGCAAGAGACCCAGTACTTC. Its translation is CSASRGSWQETQYF.

Only a few counts were recorded for this clone. The V and J genes are TRBV7-3 and TRBJ2-2; D not resolved. Germline CDR1 reads SGHTA; CDR2 reads FQGTGA. This CDR3 is 14 amino acids long. Trimming left V 5 bases short and J 3 bases short, with 10 bases between. The CDR3 sequence is CASSLDPHTGELFF. The CDR3 coding sequence is TGTGCCAGCAGCCTAGATCCGCACACCGGGGAGCTGTTTTTT.

This chain uses TRBV19 with TRBJ1-1; D not resolved. This CDR3 comprises 15 residues. Germline CDR1 LNHDA, CDR2 SQIVND (reference sequence). The V and J ends lost 6 bases and 4 bases respectively, with 18 bases between them. The CDR3 sequence is CASRTGEGRLTEAFF. The CDR3 region has the DNA TGTGCCAGTAGGACCGGAGAGGGAAGGCTCACTGAAGCTTTCTTT.

V usage is TRBV27 and J usage is TRBJ2-3; 12 nucleotides match TRBD2. The CDR3 consists of 17 residues. Germline values: CDR1 MNHEY, CDR2 SMNVEV (reference sequence). The J segment lost 4 bases and the V segment lost 0 bases, leaving 5 bases of the junction unmatched. CDR3: CASSLSPGLAGADTQYF. For the CDR3, the DNA is TGTGCCAGCAGTTTATCTCCGGGACTAGCGGGCGCAGATACGCAGTATTTT.

V usage is TRBV3-1 (or the pseudogene TRBV3-2) and J usage is TRBJ2-7; D is ambiguous. CDR1 and CDR2 from the germline V gene are LGHDT and YNNKEL (reference sequence). The CDR3 sequence is 12 residues long. Trimming shortened V by 4 bases and J by 4 bases, and 8 bases separated the two germline ends. The CDR3 is CASSLQEYEQYF. The CDR3 DNA reads as TGTGCCAGCAGCCTCCAGGAATACGAGCAGTACTTC.

This chain's CDR3 is CARSCLSIGTEAFF. The CDR3 nucleotides read TGTGCCAGAAGCTGCCTGTCAATCGGGACTGAAGCTTTCTTT. V is TRBV5-3 and J is TRBJ1-1; D gene uncertain. TRBV5-3 has ORF status, its function being uncertain. The CDR3 has 14 residues. Trimming pared 3 bases from V and 5 bases from J, leaving 14 bases between.

The chain employs TRBV10-1 and TRBJ2-2, with a weak D call TRBD2 (5 bases). The CDR3 contains 15 residues. V lost 2 bases and J 3 bases, leaving 10 bases between the germline ends. Per the germline V gene, CDR1 is WNHNN and CDR2 is SYGVQD (reference sequence). Written as DNA, the CDR3 is TGCGCCAGCAGTGAGAGCGGTAGGGACACCGGGGAGCTGTTTTTT. Protein: CASSESGRDTGELFF.